The 9 T cell receptor beta chains in this list originate from one sample, sequenced in a study of T cell repertoires in cytomegalovirus infection. TCRdb re-called the reads through MiXCR, storing one row per CDR3 protein. The sample has 200,000 to 300,000 distinct CDR3 sequences; around 12% are singletons. The specimen sequenced was PBMCs. The receptors originated from a human donor in good health (CMV status not recorded). Some clones in this sample may be carry-over from other donors' samples.

This clonotype came up many times. The V call is TRBV7-2, the J call TRBJ2-5; weak D call: TRBD1 (5 bases). The CDR3 sequence is 15 residues long. Per the germline V gene, CDR1 is SGHTA and CDR2 is FQGNSA. V was trimmed by 6 bases and J by 2 bases, leaving 16 bases between them. CDR3 sequence: CASRRSGQGQETQYF. The CDR3 nucleotides are TGTGCCAGCAGACGAAGTGGCCAGGGACAAGAGACCCAGTACTTC.

There are many counts of this clonotype. V gene TRBV6-2 or TRBV6-3 combines with J gene TRBJ1-1; tentative D call: TRBD1 (5 bases). V lost 0 bases to trimming and J lost 5 bases, with 22 bases between them. From germline, CDR1 is MNHEY and CDR2 SVGEGT. The CDR3 loop spans 18 amino acids. The CDR3 DNA reads TGTGCCAGCAGTTACTCCCTCCAAGGGACCTACTTGGGGACTGAAGCTTTCTTT. This codes for CASSYSLQGTYLGTEAFF.

This clonotype showed up just a few times. The chain employs TRBV20-1 and TRBJ1-5; 8 nucleotides line up with TRBD1. Germline V gene lookup returns CDR1 DFQATT and CDR2 SNEGSKA (reference sequence). Losses at the gene ends were 5 bases for V and 0 bases for J; bases not matched to a gene: 0. The CDR3 loop spans 13 amino acids. The CDR3 region has the DNA TGCAGTGCTGGGACAGGTAGCAATCAGCCCCAGCATTTT. This sequence encodes CSAGTGSNQPQHF.

This clonotype was detected only a few times. The chain has TRBV29-1 and TRBJ2-7; D possibly matches TRBD1 or TRBD2 (5 bases each). The CDR3 is made up of 16 amino acids. V lost 1 base to trimming and J lost 2 bases, with 18 bases between them. Germline V lookup: CDR1 SQVTM, CDR2 ANQGSEA. In DNA form, the CDR3 reads TGCAGCGTTGAAGTCGGGATTGGGGGAGCGCCCTACGAGCAGTACTTC. This translates into CSVEVGIGGAPYEQYF.

Many counts were recorded for this clonotype. The V call is TRBV14, the J call TRBJ2-7; D gene unclear. This CDR3 contains 16 residues. Germline V gene data show CDR1 as SGHDN and CDR2 as FVKESK. Deletions cut 8 bases from V and 5 bases from J, with 25 bases between. The CDR3 DNA follows: TGTGCCAGCCCCCAAGTGCCGGAAGCGAAGCCCCACGAGCAGTACTTC. It yields the protein CASPQVPEAKPHEQYF.

This chain uses TRBV6-2 or TRBV6-3 with TRBJ2-3; a weak D match, TRBD1 (7 bases). Trimming took 7 bases from V and 0 from J, leaving 17 bases between them. The germline V gene has CDR1 MNHEY and CDR2 SVGEGT. This CDR3 is 16 amino acids long. The CDR3 loop reads CASNWGGTESTDTQYF. CDR3 sequence (DNA): TGTGCCAGCAACTGGGGCGGGACAGAGAGCACAGATACGCAGTATTTT.

This clonotype was observed at least ten times. This chain joins TRBV7-2 and TRBJ1-5, with D perhaps matching TRBD1 (5 bases). Deletions cut 0 bases from V and 1 base from J, with 10 bases between. This CDR3 is 16 amino acids long. Germline CDR1 is SGHTA and CDR2 is FQGNSA. The CDR3 region has the DNA TGTGCCAGCAGCTTAGCTGCGAGGGGCAGCAATCAGCCCCAGCATTTT. Translating it yields CASSLAARGSNQPQHF.

This clonotype was counted at least ten times. The chain joins TRBV19 to TRBJ1-5; tentatively, D is TRBD1 (5 bases). The CDR3 loop spans 14 amino acids. V was pared by 4 bases and J by 3 bases, with 10 bases between. Germline loops: CDR1 LNHDA, CDR2 SQIVND (reference sequence). CDR3 nucleotide sequence: TGTGCCAGTAGTACCGGGACCGCCAATCAGCCCCAGCATTTT. Protein: CASSTGTANQPQHF.

This clonotype was found many times. This chain links TRBV7-2 with TRBJ2-5; no definite D call. Deletions cut 3 bases from V and 0 bases from J, with 26 bases between. The CDR3 sequence is 20 residues long. CDR1 is SGHTA and CDR2 is FQGNSA in the germline V gene. This CDR3 is CASSFRTTDANRLYQETQYF. The DNA of the CDR3 is TGTGCCAGCAGCTTTCGGACCACAGATGCCAATCGACTGTACCAAGAGACCCAGTACTTC.